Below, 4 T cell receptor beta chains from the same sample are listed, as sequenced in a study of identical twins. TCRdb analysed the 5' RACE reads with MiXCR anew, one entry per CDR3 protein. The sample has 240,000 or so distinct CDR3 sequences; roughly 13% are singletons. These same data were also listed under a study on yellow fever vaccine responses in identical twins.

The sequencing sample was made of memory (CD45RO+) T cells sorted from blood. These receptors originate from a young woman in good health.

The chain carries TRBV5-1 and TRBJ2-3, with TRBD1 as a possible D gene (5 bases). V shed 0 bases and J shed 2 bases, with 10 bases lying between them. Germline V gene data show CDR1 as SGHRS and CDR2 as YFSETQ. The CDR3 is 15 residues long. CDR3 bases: TGCGCCAGCAGCTTGGCCGGACAACCCACAGATACGCAGTATTTT. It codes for CASSLAGQPTDTQYF.

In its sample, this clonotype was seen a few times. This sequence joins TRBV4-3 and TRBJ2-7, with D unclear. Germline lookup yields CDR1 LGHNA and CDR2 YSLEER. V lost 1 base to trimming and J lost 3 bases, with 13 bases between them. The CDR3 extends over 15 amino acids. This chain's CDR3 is CASSQVTGGVYEQYF. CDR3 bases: TGCGCCAGCAGCCAAGTAACGGGTGGGGTCTACGAGCAGTACTTC.

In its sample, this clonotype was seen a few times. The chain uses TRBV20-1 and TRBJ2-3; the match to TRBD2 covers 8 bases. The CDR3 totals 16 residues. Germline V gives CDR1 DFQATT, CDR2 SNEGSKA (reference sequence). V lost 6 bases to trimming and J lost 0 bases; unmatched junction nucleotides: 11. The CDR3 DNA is TGCAGTGCCGCCCCTACTAGCGGTGCTAGCACAGATACGCAGTATTTT. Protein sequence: CSAAPTSGASTDTQYF.

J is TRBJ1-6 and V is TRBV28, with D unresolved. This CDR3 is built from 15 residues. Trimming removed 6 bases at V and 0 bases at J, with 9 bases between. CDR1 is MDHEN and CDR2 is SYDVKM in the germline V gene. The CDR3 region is CASSRRSSYNSPLHF. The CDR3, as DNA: TGTGCCAGCAGCCGCAGGAGCTCCTATAATTCACCCCTCCACTTT.